These T cell receptor beta chains were read from a single sample in a study of early T cells in non-severe SARS-CoV-2 infection. One entry per CDR3 protein results from TCRdb running MiXCR on the 5' RACE reads. The sample holds about 52,000 distinct CDR3 sequences, 6% to 7% seen once. Sequenced input: whole blood. The receptors were sampled from an adult who was a healthcare worker with PCR-confirmed SARS-CoV-2 infection or an uninfected control (not recorded which). CDR3s leave out the opening cysteine and the closing phenylalanine or tryptophan. D genes are given only for firm matches. Clone size is given for some rows only: seen once, a few or many times, or a class if the clone is expanded.

clone size,V gene,D gene,CDR3 protein
NA,TRBV3-1,TRBD1,ASSQGQINSPLH
many,TRBV21-1,NA,ASSKRGSYVPVRVDRGTEAF
few,TRBV7-6,NA,ASSIGTIPDTQY
many,TRBV19,NA,ASRPARDGNQPQH
many,TRBV3-1,TRBD1,ASSHRDRGHSYGYT
many,TRBV27,NA,ASGDYEQY
many,TRBV12-3/TRBV12-4,NA,ASSFLLAGTYNEQF
few,TRBV20-1,NA,SARLVPDNRDTQY
many,TRBV12-3/TRBV12-4,TRBD1,ASSLQGAPAKRIGQY
many,TRBV6-2/TRBV6-3,NA,ASSWKNSGRSMNTEAF
NA,TRBV3-1,NA,ASSPGQWNTGELF
many,TRBV6-5,TRBD1,ASRDRVNTGELF
many,TRBV20-1,TRBD1,SVPTAGAGGAF
few,TRBV7-2,TRBD2,ASSLAMPAGEQY
few,TRBV3-1,NA,ASSLQPYEQY
many,TRBV7-9,NA,ASSFARETQY
few,TRBV11-2,TRBD2,ASSLAGGQNNEQF
NA,TRBV3-1,NA,ASSQGYGRSNSPLH
few,TRBV20-1,NA,SASPGSYYNSPLH
NA,TRBV5-4,NA,ASSFQGSYNEQF
many,TRBV7-6,TRBD1,ASSLAGGGPDTIY
many,TRBV10-3,TRBD1,AISTPGQGARGVNSPLH
few,TRBV5-4,NA,ASSLALTGLDEQF
many,TRBV29-1,NA,SVGHFNQPQH
many,TRBV6-2/TRBV6-3,NA,ASSYRTATVNAGELF
few,TRBV24-1,TRBD1,ATSDLQGDTGELF
few,TRBV2,NA,ASSDGAGEKLF
NA,TRBV30,NA,AWSVQGRISGANVLT
few,TRBV5-4,TRBD2,ASSPAGLASSYEQY
many,TRBV5-1,NA,ASSFEQNYGYT
many,TRBV10-2,NA,ASSEAGGGQPQH
many,TRBV7-8,NA,ASSLLGGGYT
NA,TRBV29-1,TRBD1,SVATGGMEEQY
many,TRBV19,TRBD1,ASSIIYLGQTHYGYT
NA,TRBV20-1,NA,SASLAGSMNTEAF
many,TRBV10-3,NA,ASRDNGYSPLH
many,TRBV6-5,NA,ASSRQMNTEAF
many,TRBV11-2,TRBD1,ASSLGLGQGRGYEQY
few,TRBV6-2/TRBV6-3,TRBD2,ASSFTSGLITDTQY
many,TRBV7-9,NA,ASSLGLGAADTQY
few,TRBV10-3,TRBD1,AVGQKETQY
many,TRBV20-1,NA,SARDQYGRYTGELF
few,TRBV30,NA,AWSQGWGAPEAF
few,TRBV11-2,NA,ASSLGGHEQF
many,TRBV3-1,NA,ASSQSAGVGSYEQY
many,TRBV4-2,TRBD1,ASSRDGQGVNSPLH
many,TRBV6-5,NA,ASSKTQGRSTEAF
few,TRBV4-1,NA,ASSQVEEPNEQF
few,TRBV3-1,NA,ASSLTGFSGNTIY
many,TRBV6-2/TRBV6-3,NA,ASTRGTKTQY
many,TRBV6-5,TRBD1,ASSPGTGSHEQY
many,TRBV7-2,TRBD1,ASSSDRGYSPLH
many,TRBV27,NA,ASSYGQTFDEQF
NA,TRBV24-1,TRBD2,ATSPGGGSSYEQY
many,TRBV20-1,TRBD1,SARGQFSSHSGNTIY
many,TRBV5-5,NA,ASSLDPRVNQPQH
many,TRBV12-3/TRBV12-4,NA,ASTSFSPGGNTEAF
NA,TRBV2,NA,ASRPGGTTGELF